This T cell receptor (beta chain) is drawn from a study of T-cell memory formation after mild COVID-19. TCRdb re-called the 5' RACE reads through MiXCR, storing one row per CDR3 protein. The sample includes roughly 340,000 distinct CDR3 sequences, about 15% seen only once; the top ten take approximately 20%. The CDR3 has 16 residues. The trim removed 4 bases at V and 4 bases at J, leaving 11 bases unmatched. CDR1 is SGHNT, CDR2 YYREEE, per germline (reference sequence). This clonotype occurred a few times. The gene calls are TRBV5-4 and TRBJ2-3; 8 bases line up with TRBD2. This receptor was obtained from a man between 18 and 35 years old who had mild COVID-19 (a few samples of this study predate the infection). Cell type and time point are not known. Sample: PBMCs or a T cell subset sorted from them (not recorded which). CDR3 DNA sequence: TGTGCCAGCAGCACCAGCGCGGGGGGATGGCCAGATACGCAGTATTTT. Translating it yields CASSTSAGGWPDTQYF.